Following are 2 T cell receptor beta chains from one sample sequenced in a study of radiotherapy plus CTLA-4 blockade in lung cancer. Measured with immunoSEQ multiplex PCR; TCRdb has only the in-frame clones, and not every one. The repertoire includes 100,000 to 150,000 clones, 70% to 90% of them detected once, and roughly 6.9% sits in the top ten. The sequences come from peripheral blood, collected from a patient treated with radiotherapy plus ipilimumab. These receptors all come from a human donor with non-small cell lung cancer that progressed on radiotherapy plus ipilimumab.

This clone was found once. The genes are TRBV7-2 and TRBJ1-1; 9 bases agree with TRBD1. Germline values: CDR1 SGHTA, CDR2 FQGNSA. The trim removed 6 bases at V and 6 bases at J, leaving 5 bases unmatched. The CDR3 is made up of 13 amino acids. The CDR3 DNA reads TGTGCCAGCAGGCGAACAGGGGGCCCTGAAGCTTTCTTT. This encodes CASRRTGGPEAFF.

This chain joins TRBV6-6 and TRBJ2-7; the match to TRBD1 covers 9 bases. There are 14 residues in the CDR3. V dropped 6 bases and J dropped 3; count of bases not matched to a gene: 6. Germline V gene lookup returns CDR1 MNHNY and CDR2 SVGAGI (reference sequence). The CDR3 loop is CASRQGAAHYEQYF. DNA for the CDR3: TGTGCCAGCAGACAGGGGGCGGCCCACTACGAGCAGTACTTC.